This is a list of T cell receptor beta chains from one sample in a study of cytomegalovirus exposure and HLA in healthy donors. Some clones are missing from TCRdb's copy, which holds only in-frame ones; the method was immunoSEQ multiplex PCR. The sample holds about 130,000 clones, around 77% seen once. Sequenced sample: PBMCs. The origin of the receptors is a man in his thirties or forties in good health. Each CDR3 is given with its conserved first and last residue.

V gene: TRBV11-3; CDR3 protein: CASSPRTSWETQYF
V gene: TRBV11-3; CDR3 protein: CASSLGGLNTGELFF
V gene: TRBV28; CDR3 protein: CASSWGLAGGFGELFF
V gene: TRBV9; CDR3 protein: CASSVGTGMNYGYTF
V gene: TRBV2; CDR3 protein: CASTQGLGSGELFF
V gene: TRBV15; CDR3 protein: CATSRDNQETQYF
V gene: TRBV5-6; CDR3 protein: CASSGADMQPQHF
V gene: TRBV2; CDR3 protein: CASSETGADTQYF
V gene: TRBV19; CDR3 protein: CASSIEGRADTQYF
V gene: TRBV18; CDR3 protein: CASLYASSTDTQYF
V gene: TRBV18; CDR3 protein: CASSPPSTGVTGELFF
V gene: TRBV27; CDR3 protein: CASSLSSGTTYEQYF
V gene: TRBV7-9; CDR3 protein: CASSARTVSNIQYF
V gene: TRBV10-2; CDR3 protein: CASSGSSYEQYF
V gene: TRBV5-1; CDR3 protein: CASSTGFTDTQYF
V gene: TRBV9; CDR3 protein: CASSARTGEVTGELFF
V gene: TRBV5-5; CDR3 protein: CASNQLGAGLGYEQYF
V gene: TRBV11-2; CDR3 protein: CASSPQGLANTGELFF
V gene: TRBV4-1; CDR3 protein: CASSQPLRSSYNEQFF
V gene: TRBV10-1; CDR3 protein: CASSAGSGSWTDTQYF
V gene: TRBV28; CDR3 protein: CASSLAPRGSGREQYF
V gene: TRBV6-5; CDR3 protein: CASSYVREGRSPLHF
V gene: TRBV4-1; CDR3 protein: CASSQPGQIYEQYF
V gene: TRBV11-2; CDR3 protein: CASSPRGTKNIQYF
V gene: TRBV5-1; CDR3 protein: CASSLVPGQGGEAFF
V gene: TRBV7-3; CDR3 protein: CASSSSGGGPSGSYNEQFF
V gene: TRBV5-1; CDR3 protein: CASSLTGQGSSPLHF
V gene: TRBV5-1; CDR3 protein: CASSDPTFGANVLTF
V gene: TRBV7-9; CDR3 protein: CSSSLAKSSGTQYF
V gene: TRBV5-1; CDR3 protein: CASSDRGSNTEAFF
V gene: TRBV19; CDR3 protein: CASSISGTVDTQYF
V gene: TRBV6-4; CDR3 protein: CASSDTGQSPLHF
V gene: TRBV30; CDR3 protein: CAWSRRVKETQYF
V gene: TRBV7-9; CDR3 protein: CSSSLEKRVPLGPYEQYF
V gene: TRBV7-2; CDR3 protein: CASSLVAVNTEAFF
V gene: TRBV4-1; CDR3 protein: CASSHPQVPGQAYEQYF
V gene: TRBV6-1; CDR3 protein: CASMEGQGLGTQYF
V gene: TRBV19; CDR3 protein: CASSIDAQGTRGQYF
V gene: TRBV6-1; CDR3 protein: CASSRTGGDTDTQYF
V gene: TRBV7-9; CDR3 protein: CASQGNEQFF
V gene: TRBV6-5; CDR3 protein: CASRLGDTQYF
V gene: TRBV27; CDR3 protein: CASSLSTAGTDTQYF
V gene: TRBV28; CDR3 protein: CASIGQRLYGYTF
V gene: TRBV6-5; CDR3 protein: CASRGGETQYF
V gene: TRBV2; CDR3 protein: CASSGSGAGNTIYF
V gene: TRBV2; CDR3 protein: CAFRSYNEQFF
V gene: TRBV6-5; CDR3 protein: CASSETYGSYEQYF
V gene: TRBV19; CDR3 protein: CASSPAPGLAGGVGELFF
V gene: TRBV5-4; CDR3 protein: CATRVGGSYGYTF
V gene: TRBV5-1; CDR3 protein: CASSPMTSGTDTQYF
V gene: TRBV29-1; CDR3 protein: CSVEGPRGVYF
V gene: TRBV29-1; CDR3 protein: CSVLTPQGGDTIYF
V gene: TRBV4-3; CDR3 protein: CASSHTGGLGGYTF
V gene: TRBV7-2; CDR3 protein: CASSSTGGEQYF
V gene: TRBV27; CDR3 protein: CASSSVGTGTQYF
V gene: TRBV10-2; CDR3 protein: CASSKPGQGSYEQYF
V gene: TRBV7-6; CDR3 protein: CASSPARVGADTQYF
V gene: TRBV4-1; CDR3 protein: CASSKGLANTGELFF
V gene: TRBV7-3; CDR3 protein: CASSLGAGVYAGELFF